Listed below are T cell receptor beta chains from one sample, sequenced in a study of post-analysis software for immune sequencing data. TCRdb ran MiXCR on the PCR reads and lists one entry per CDR3 protein. The sample shows fewer than 850,000 distinct CDR3 sequences, about 43% of them seen only once. Sequencing was performed on blood. The source of these receptors is a girl between 5 and 17 years old with multiple sclerosis. Both conserved end residues are part of each CDR3. The D gene is left open where the match is weak. A clone size is listed for some rows: how often the clone was seen (once, few, many), or a class if it is expanded.

CDR3 protein,V gene,D gene,clone size
CSVGGSSTDTQYF,TRBV29-1,NA,NA
CASSVGLAGGHSEQFF,TRBV7-9,TRBD2,NA
CSARDGSRGVGNQPQHF,TRBV20-1,NA,NA
CASSYRVRSTDTQYF,TRBV6-5,NA,NA
CASSVETKPHNEQFF,TRBV7-9,NA,NA
CASSASLNTEAFF,TRBV11-1,NA,few
CSAVGQGYGLRSYEQYF,TRBV20-1,TRBD1,NA
CAWSVQLNTEAFF,TRBV30,NA,NA
CAVYGLAGHEQFF,TRBV6-1,TRBD2,NA
CASSQESDYYGYTF,TRBV14,NA,NA
CASKSRLAGGNNEQFF,TRBV7-9,TRBD2,NA
CASSLPGTQTLKDTQYF,TRBV4-2,NA,few
CASTKDMGGGTQYF,TRBV12-3/TRBV12-4,NA,few
CASSFSYRGRTYEQYF,TRBV28,NA,NA
CATREDDWEEQYF,TRBV24-1,NA,once
CASSFGQVSGTQYF,TRBV5-1,TRBD1,many
CASSLPPGRQNNSPLHF,TRBV7-6,NA,NA
CSAGERQGTYEQYF,TRBV20-1,TRBD1,NA
CASSYIVNTEAFF,TRBV27,NA,few
CAWNGRVATGELFF,TRBV30,NA,NA
CSVGTGDHEQYF,TRBV29-1,TRBD1,few
CTSSDGTSAIGTQYF,TRBV6-4,TRBD2,NA
CASSLGWEVSRETQYF,TRBV7-2,NA,NA
CATSNTGAPYNEQFF,TRBV15,TRBD1,NA
CASGGATDTQYF,TRBV27,NA,NA
CASSPPPRGNTEAFF,TRBV18,NA,NA
CASSLLLARGRSYEQYF,TRBV7-2,NA,NA
CSSYLGRGGTYEQYF,TRBV20-1,NA,NA
CASSWRQDYEQYF,TRBV5-5,NA,NA
CSATGTGGDEQYF,TRBV29-1,TRBD1,NA
CSAGILAGGVSYNEQFF,TRBV20-1,TRBD2,NA
CASSIRPRDYAYNEQFF,TRBV19,NA,NA
CSVAGQGADTQYF,TRBV29-1,TRBD1,few
CSARGAGGETQYF,TRBV20-1,TRBD1,few
CASSQGLAGGDTQYF,TRBV4-1,TRBD2,few
CASSPRVKSYNEQFF,TRBV12-3/TRBV12-4,NA,NA
CASRRYWGPEREGGTDTQYF,TRBV27,TRBD2,NA
CATSRGGSSYNEQFF,TRBV15,TRBD2,NA
CASSYLGTSDPYEQYF,TRBV6-2/TRBV6-3,TRBD2,few
CSATDGTFYGYTF,TRBV20-1,NA,few
CSVRTIGQVEAFF,TRBV29-1,NA,NA
CSARKTGLGEQFF,TRBV20-1,NA,NA
CASSSGSSYEQYF,TRBV7-6,NA,many
CSASGLEGYTF,TRBV20-1,NA,NA